These 18 T cell receptor beta chains were sequenced from one sample in a study of CD8+ T cells in alopecia areata. It was cDNA, reverse transcribed from extracted RNA, that served as the sequencing template. Repertoires were generated with immunoSEQ multiplex PCR, while TCRdb's copy carries only in-frame clones and drops some. Here the sample spans 200,000 to 250,000 clones, about 61% being singletons. Specimen: CD8+ T cells sorted from blood. These receptors came from a human donor in good health.

The chain has TRBV19 and TRBJ2-3; D remains ambiguous. CDR3 length: 13 residues. CDR1 is LNHDA, CDR2 SQIVND, per germline (reference sequence). Between the trimmed V and J ends, which lost 3 bases and 4 bases, there was a span of 8 bases. The CDR3 nucleotides read TGTGCCAGTAGTATGGGCAGCCCAGATACGCAGTATTTT. It specifies CASSMGSPDTQYF.

This chain links TRBV19 with TRBJ2-1; D ambiguous. Trimming took 7 bases from V and 4 from J, leaving 11 bases between them. Germline V gene data show CDR1 as LNHDA and CDR2 as SQIVND (reference sequence). The CDR3 runs to 13 residues. As DNA, the CDR3 is TGTGCCAGTAAATTGAACGGGTACAATGAGCAGTTCTTC. This gives the protein CASKLNGYNEQFF. The full variable domain, completed using reference TRBV19 and TRBJ2-1, is DGGITQSPKYLFRKEGQNVTLSCEQNLNHDAMYWYRQDPGQGLRLIYYSQIVNDFQKGDIAEGYSVSREKKESFPLTVTSAQKNPTAFYLCASKLNGYNEQFFGPGTRLTVL.

This clone came up a few times. In DNA form, the CDR3 reads TGCAGCGTTGAAGGGTGGGGACCGACCACCGGGGAGCTGTTTTTT. It encodes CSVEGWGPTTGELFF. The chain carries TRBV29-1 and TRBJ2-2, with D possibly being TRBD1 or TRBD2 (5 bases each). The CDR3 length is 15 residues. CDR1 is SQVTM and CDR2 is ANQGSEA in the germline V gene. With 1 base removed from V and 4 bases from J, the gap between germline ends came to 13 bases.

The chain uses TRBV6-5 and TRBJ1-1; no reliable D call. Trimming removed 5 bases from V and 0 bases from J, with 10 bases in between. Per germline, CDR1 MNHEY and CDR2 SVGAGI. CDR3 length equals 14 residues. CDR3 nucleotides: TGTGCCAGCAGTCCACAGATCATGAACACTGAAGCTTTCTTT. Encoded protein: CASSPQIMNTEAFF.

The chain combines TRBV5-1 with TRBJ2-1; D call uncertain. The germline V gene has CDR1 SGHRS and CDR2 YFSETQ. The CDR3 totals 11 residues. The germline V and J ends were trimmed by 6 bases and 9 bases, with 10 bases remaining between them. The CDR3 DNA reads TGCGCCAGCATTTGGGCAGGTGAGCAGTTCTTC. This sequence encodes CASIWAGEQFF.

Only a few counts were recorded for this clone. The chain uses TRBV19 and TRBJ2-3; D call uncertain. The CDR3 consists of 13 residues. Trimming took off 5 bases at V and 2 bases at J, with 8 bases between the two ends. The germline gives CDR1 LNHDA, CDR2 SQIVND (reference sequence). The CDR3 loop reads CASSSRHTDTQYF. For the CDR3, the DNA is TGTGCCAGTAGTTCTCGACACACAGATACGCAGTATTTT.

The chain carries TRBV29-1 and TRBJ2-1; tentative D call: TRBD1 (6 bases). The CDR3 has 13 amino acids. Germline V gene sequence: CDR1 SQVTM, CDR2 ANQGSEA. Trimming took off 4 bases at V and 5 bases at J, with 12 bases between the two ends. CDR3 sequence: CSVVQGLNNEQFF. CDR3 DNA: TGCAGCGTTGTACAGGGCCTCAACAATGAGCAGTTCTTC.

The genes are TRBV5-4 and TRBJ2-1; 8 bases agree with TRBD1. Germline trimming cut 3 bases from V and 6 bases from J; bases unmatched to any gene: 5. The CDR3 runs to 14 residues. Germline assignment: CDR1 SGHNT and CDR2 YYREEE (reference sequence). The CDR3 protein is CASSSGQGPNEQFF. CDR3 nucleotides: TGTGCCAGCAGCTCTGGACAGGGCCCCAATGAGCAGTTCTTC.

The chain's CDR3 is CASSRGQGEAFF. The CDR3 nucleotides are TGTGCCAGCAGCCGAGGACAGGGTGAAGCTTTCTTT. The chain recombines TRBV7-6 with TRBJ1-1, with 8 bases aligning to TRBD1. In germline, CDR1 is SGHVS, CDR2 FNYEAQ. Unmatched junction bases numbered 3, after V lost 5 bases and J lost 7 bases. The CDR3 extends over 12 amino acids.

This clone was counted between two and nine times. The chain uses TRBV5-1 and TRBJ2-1, with D possibly TRBD2 on 6 matching bases. The CDR3 covers 13 residues. Germline values: CDR1 SGHRS, CDR2 YFSETQ. Trimming pared 4 bases from V and 10 bases from J, leaving 15 bases between. The CDR3 DNA is TGCGCCAGCAGCCTGGGAGGAAGTAGGGAGCAGTTCTTC. Its protein is CASSLGGSREQFF.

V gene TRBV29-1 combines with J gene TRBJ1-1, with D hard to call. V lost 4 bases and J lost 11, with 14 bases in between. CDR1 and CDR2 from the germline V gene are SQVTM and ANQGSEA. This CDR3 has 11 residues. The CDR3 loop is CSVGTPLRAFF. CDR3 bases: TGCAGCGTTGGGACCCCCCTGAGGGCTTTCTTT.

This clone occurred a few times. V gene TRBV4-1 combines with J gene TRBJ2-1, with 9 nucleotides matching TRBD1. The junction had 5 bases not matched to a gene; V was cut back by 0 bases and J by 8 bases. From germline, CDR1 is MGHRA and CDR2 YSYEKL. This CDR3 has 15 residues. The CDR3: CASSQEGTGRDEQFF. CDR3 in DNA: TGCGCCAGCAGCCAAGAGGGGACAGGGAGGGATGAGCAGTTCTTC.

This clone was seen a handful of times. The V call is TRBV29-1, the J call TRBJ1-1, with D hard to call. The germline V gene encodes CDR1 SQVTM and CDR2 ANQGSEA. This CDR3 comprises 10 residues. The V end lost 5 bases, the J end lost 1 base, and 2 bases lay between the germline ends. The CDR3 DNA follows: TGCAGCGTTTCGAACACTGAAGCTTTCTTT. Translation: CSVSNTEAFF.

The rearrangement joins TRBV5-5 to TRBJ2-7; no clear D. Germline assignment: CDR1 SGHKS and CDR2 YYEKEE (reference sequence). The V and J ends lost 3 bases and 1 base respectively, with 2 bases between them. The CDR3 consists of 11 residues. CDR3 in amino acids: CASSSSYEQYF. The CDR3 nucleotides read TGTGCCAGCAGCTCGTCCTACGAGCAGTACTTC.

The chain is built from TRBV30 and TRBJ2-2; no clear D. V was pared by 4 bases and J by 0 bases, with 12 bases between. Germline CDR1 GTSNPN, CDR2 SVGIG (reference sequence). The CDR3 runs 15 residues. CDR3 coding DNA: TGTGCCTGGAAACAGTTCACTCCGAACACCGGGGAGCTGTTTTTT. Encoded protein: CAWKQFTPNTGELFF. The entire variable domain, with the rest obtained from reference TRBV30 and TRBJ2-2, is as follows: SQTIHQWPATLVQPVGSPLSLECTVEGTSNPNLYWYRQAAGRGLQLLFYSVGIGQISSEVPQNLSASRPQDRQFILSSKKLLLSDSGFYLCAWKQFTPNTGELFFGEGSRLTVL.

V is TRBV11-2 and J is TRBJ2-7, with 8 bases aligning to TRBD2. The V gene's germline CDR1 is SGHAT and CDR2 FQNNGV. The CDR3 length is 15 residues. The trim removed 4 bases at V and 3 bases at J, leaving 8 bases unmatched. CDR3 nucleotides: TGTGCCAGCAGCTCTCTTAGCGGGGTGAGCTACGAGCAGTACTTC. It specifies CASSSLSGVSYEQYF.

This clone turned up a few times. The chain links TRBV4-1 to TRBJ2-7; 8 bases align to TRBD1. CDR1 MGHRA and CDR2 YSYEKL come from the germline V gene. This CDR3 has 16 amino acids. The V segment lost 1 base and the J segment 2 bases; nucleotides outside the gene matches: 7. CDR3 in amino acids: CASSQVWVDRAYEQYF. In DNA form, the CDR3 reads TGCGCCAGCAGCCAAGTATGGGTGGACAGGGCCTACGAGCAGTACTTC.

The chain joins TRBV4-1 to TRBJ1-1; TRBD1 might be the D (6 bases). V dropped 4 bases and J dropped 2 bases, with 20 bases sitting between them. Germline CDR1 and CDR2: MGHRA and YSYEKL. This CDR3 spans 17 amino acids. The chain's CDR3 is CASSPIGGAGGNTEAFF. Here the CDR3 DNA reads TGCGCCAGCAGCCCTATCGGGGGGGCTGGGGGAAACACTGAAGCTTTCTTT.